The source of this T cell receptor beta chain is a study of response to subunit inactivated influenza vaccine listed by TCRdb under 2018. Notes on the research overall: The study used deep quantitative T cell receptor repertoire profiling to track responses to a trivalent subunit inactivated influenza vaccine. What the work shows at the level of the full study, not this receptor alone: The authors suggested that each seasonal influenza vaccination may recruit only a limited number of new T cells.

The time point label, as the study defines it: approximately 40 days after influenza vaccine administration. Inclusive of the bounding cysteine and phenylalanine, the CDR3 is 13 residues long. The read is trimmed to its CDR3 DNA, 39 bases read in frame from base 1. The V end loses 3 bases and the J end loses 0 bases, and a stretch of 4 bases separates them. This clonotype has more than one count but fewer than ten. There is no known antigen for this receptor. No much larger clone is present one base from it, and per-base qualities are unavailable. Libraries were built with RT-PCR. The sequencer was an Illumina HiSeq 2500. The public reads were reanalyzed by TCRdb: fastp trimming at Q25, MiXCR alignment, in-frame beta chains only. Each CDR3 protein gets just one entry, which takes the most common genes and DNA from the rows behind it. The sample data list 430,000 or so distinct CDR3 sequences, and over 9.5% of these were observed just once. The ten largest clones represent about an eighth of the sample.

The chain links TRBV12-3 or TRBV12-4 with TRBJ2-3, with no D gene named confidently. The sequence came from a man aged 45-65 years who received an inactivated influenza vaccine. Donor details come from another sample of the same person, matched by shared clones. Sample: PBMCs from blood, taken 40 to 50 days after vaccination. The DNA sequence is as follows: TGTGCCAGCAGTTTTCTTAGCACAGATACGCAGTATTTT. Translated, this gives CASSFLSTDTQYF.